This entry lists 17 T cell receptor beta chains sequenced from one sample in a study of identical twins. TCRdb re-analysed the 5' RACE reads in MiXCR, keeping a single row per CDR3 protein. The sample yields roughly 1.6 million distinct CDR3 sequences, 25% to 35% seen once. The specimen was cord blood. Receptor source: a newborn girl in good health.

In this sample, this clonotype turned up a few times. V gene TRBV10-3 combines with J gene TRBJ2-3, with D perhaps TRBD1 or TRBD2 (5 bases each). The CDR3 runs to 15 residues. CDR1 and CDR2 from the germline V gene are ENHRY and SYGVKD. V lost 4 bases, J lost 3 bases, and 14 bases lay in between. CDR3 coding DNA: TGTGCCATCAGTGGAACTAGAACAGGAACAGATACGCAGTATTTT. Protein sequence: CAISGTRTGTDTQYF.

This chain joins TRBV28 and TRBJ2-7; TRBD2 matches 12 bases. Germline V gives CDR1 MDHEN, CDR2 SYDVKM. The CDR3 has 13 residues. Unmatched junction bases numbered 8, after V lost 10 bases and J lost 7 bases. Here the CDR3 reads CAIQLAGGGEQYF. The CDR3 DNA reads TGTGCCATCCAACTAGCGGGAGGCGGGGAGCAGTACTTC.

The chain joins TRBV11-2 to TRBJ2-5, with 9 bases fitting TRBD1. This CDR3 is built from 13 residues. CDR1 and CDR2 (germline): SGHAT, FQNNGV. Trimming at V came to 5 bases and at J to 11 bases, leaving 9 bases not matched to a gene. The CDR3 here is CASSAQTGGEQYF. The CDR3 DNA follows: TGTGCCAGCAGCGCCCAGACAGGGGGTGAGCAGTACTTC.

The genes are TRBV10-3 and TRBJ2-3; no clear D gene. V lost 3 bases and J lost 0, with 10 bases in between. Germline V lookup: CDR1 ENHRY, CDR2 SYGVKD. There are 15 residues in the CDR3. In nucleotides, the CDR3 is TGTGCCATCAGTGAAGTGGCGTGGAGCACAGATACGCAGTATTTT. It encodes CAISEVAWSTDTQYF.

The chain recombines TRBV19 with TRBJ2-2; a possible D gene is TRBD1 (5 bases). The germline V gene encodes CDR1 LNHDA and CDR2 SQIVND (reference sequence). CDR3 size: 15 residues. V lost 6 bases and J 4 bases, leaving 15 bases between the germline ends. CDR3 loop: CASRALDTFTGELFF. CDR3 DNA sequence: TGTGCCAGTAGGGCCTTGGACACATTCACCGGGGAGCTGTTTTTT.

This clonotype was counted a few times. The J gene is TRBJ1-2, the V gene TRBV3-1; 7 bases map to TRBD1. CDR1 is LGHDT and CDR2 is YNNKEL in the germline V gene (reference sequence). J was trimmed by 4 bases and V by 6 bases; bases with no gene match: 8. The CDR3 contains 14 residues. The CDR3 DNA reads TGTGCCAGCAGACCCTCGGACAGGCCCTATGGCTACACCTTC. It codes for CASRPSDRPYGYTF.

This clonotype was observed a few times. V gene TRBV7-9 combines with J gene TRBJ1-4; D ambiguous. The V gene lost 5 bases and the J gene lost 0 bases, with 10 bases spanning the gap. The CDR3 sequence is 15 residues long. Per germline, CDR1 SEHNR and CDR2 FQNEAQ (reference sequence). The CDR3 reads CASSALPATNEKLFF. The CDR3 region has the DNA TGTGCCAGCAGCGCACTCCCTGCAACTAATGAAAAACTGTTTTTT.

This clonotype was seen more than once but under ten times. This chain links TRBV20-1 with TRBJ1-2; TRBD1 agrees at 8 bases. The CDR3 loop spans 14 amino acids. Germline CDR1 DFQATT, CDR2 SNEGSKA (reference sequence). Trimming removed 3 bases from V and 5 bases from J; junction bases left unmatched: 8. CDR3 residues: CSARSTGDGYGYTF. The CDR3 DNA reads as TGCAGTGCTAGGTCGACAGGGGATGGGTATGGCTACACCTTC.

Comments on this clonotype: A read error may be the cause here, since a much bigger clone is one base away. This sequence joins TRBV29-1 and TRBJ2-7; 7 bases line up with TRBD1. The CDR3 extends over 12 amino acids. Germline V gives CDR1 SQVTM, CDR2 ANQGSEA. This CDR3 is CSFGQEAYEQYF. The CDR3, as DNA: TGCAGTTTTGGACAGGAGGCCTACGAGCAGTACTTC.

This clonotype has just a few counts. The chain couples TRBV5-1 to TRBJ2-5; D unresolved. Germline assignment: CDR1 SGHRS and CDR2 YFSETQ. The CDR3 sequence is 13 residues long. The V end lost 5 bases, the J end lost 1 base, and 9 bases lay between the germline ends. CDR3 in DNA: TGCGCCAGCAGGACGTCAAGCCAAGAGACCCAGTACTTC. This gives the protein CASRTSSQETQYF.

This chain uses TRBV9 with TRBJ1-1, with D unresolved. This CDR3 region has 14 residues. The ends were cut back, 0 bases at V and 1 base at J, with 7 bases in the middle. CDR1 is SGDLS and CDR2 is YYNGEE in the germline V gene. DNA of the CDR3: TGTGCCAGCAGCGTAGTCCCCGAGAACACTGAAGCTTTCTTT. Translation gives CASSVVPENTEAFF. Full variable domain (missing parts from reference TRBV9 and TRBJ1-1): DSGVTQTPKHLITATGQRVTLRCSPRSGDLSVYWYQQSLDQGLQFLIQYYNGEERAKGNILERFSAQQFPDLHSELNLSSLELGDSALYFCASSVVPENTEAFFGQGTRLTVV.

CDR3 nucleotides: TGTGCCAGCAGCTTAGTCCCAAACAGGGGAAAGGAGCAGTTCTTC. This sequence encodes CASSLVPNRGKEQFF. The chain has TRBV11-2 and TRBJ2-1, with TRBD1 matching 7 bases. J was trimmed by 10 bases and V by 1 base; bases with no gene match: 10. The CDR3 length is 15 residues. Germline values: CDR1 SGHAT, CDR2 FQNNGV.

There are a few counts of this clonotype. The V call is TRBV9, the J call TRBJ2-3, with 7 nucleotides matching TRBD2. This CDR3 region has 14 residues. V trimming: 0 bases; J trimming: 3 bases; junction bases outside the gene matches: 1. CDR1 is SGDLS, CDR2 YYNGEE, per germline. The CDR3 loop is CASSVDSGTDTQYF. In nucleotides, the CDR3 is TGTGCCAGCAGCGTAGATAGCGGGACAGATACGCAGTATTTT.

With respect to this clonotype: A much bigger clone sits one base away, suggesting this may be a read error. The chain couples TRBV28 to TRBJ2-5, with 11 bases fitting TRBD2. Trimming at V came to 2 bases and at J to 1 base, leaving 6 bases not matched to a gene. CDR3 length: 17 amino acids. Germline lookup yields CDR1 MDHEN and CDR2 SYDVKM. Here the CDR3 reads CASSLGLGTSGQETQYF. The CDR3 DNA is TGTGCCAGCAGTTTAGGGCTTGGGACTAGCGGCCAAGAGACCCAGTACTTC.

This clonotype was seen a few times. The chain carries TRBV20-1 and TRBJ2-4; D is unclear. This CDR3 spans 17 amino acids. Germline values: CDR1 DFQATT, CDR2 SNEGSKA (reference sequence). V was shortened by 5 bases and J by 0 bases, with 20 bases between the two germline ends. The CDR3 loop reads CSAARYPDWLAKNIQYF. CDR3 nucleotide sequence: TGCAGTGCTGCCCGATACCCCGACTGGTTAGCCAAAAACATTCAGTACTTC.

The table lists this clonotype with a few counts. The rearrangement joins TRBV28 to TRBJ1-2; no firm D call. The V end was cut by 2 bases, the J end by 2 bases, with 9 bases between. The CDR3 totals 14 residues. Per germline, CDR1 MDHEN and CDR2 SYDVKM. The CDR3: CASSLRSRNYGYTF. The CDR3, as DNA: TGTGCCAGCAGTTTACGATCCCGCAACTATGGCTACACCTTC.

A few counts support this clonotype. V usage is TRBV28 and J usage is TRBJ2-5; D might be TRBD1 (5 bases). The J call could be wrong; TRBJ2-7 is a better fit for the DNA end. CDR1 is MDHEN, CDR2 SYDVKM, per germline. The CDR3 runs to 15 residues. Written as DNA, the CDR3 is TGTGCCAGCAGTTTGGGAATGGAACAGGATCCCGAGCAGTACTTC. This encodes CASSLGMEQDPEQYF.